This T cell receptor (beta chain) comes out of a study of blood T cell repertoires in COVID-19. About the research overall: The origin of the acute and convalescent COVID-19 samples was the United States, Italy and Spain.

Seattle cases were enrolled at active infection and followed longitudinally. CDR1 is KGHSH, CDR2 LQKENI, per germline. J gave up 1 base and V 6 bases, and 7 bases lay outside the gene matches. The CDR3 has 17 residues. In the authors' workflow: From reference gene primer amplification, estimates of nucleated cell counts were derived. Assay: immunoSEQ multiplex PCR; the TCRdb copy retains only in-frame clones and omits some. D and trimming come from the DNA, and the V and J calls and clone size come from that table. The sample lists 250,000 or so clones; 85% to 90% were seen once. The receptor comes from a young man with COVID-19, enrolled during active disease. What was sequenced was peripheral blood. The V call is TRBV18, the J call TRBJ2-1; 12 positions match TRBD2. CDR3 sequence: CASSRTTSGGSYNEQFF. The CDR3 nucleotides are TGTGCCAGCTCCCGCACTACTAGCGGGGGGTCCTACAATGAGCAGTTCTTC.